The entry below gives a single TCR beta chain sequence along with its context. Which antigen it targets is not known. It has no much larger one-base neighbor in the sample; base qualities were not kept. This record belongs to a study of vaccination and CD4 T cells after COVID-19 (dated by TCRdb to between 2022 and 2023). Notes on the research overall: SARS-CoV-2 positivity had been established in the convalescent patients by nasal swab PCR, and mild disease was recorded in several of these patients and severe disease in one. The convalescent cohort included six males and four females, with two Hispanic individuals, seven Caucasians, two Asians and one multiracial person. Participants got two doses of the Pfizer-BioNTech BNT162b2 vaccine (n=8) or two doses of the Moderna mRNA-1273 vaccine (n=2). Post-COVID blood samples were collected from convalescent patients a median of roughly 100 days after diagnosis, with a range of roughly 30 to 161 days. Post-vaccine blood samples were obtained a median of approximately 74 days after the second vaccine dose, with a range of about 12 to 241 days. For stimulating the cultures, overlapping spike peptide pools were used, derived from SARS-CoV-2 as well as from the common cold coronaviruses HCoV-NL63, HCoV-OC43 and HCoV-229E. Control cultures received a CEFX viral epitope pool as the positive control, an HIV-1 Nef peptide pool as the negative control, or no peptide. The spike-specific CD4+ TCR repertoire was compared before and after mRNA vaccination in approximately 9 COVID-19 convalescent patients and a handful of infection-naive healthy vaccine recipients. Overall study results and their limits: Relatively few convalescent patients were included in the study, and early timepoints after natural infection were not analyzed. In convalescent patients, a median 86.3% of post-vaccine SARS-CoV-2-reactive clones were detected only after vaccination, and vaccine-specific priming was suggested by this finding. Nearly all vaccine-specific clones in convalescent patients (304 of 307) were mono-reactive for SARS-CoV-2 spike rather than cross-reactive with common cold coronaviruses. An increase in the median number of SARS-CoV-2-reactive clonotypes from roughly 20 after infection to some 38 after vaccination was observed, but the change was not found to be significant.

The label giving this sample's treatment or condition can be read as: approximately 9-day PBMC culture with coronavirus spike peptide pools or control peptides (ViraFEST assay). The ViraFEST assay was used in the study, in which antigen-specific T cells were expanded with peptide pools and expanded clonotypes were subsequently identified by TCR sequencing. Positive SARS-CoV-2 PCR tests in the convalescent patients dated from March to December 2020, before Alpha, Beta and Delta variants emerged in the United States. Each well held approximately 2 million PBMCs cultured in IMDM containing roughly 5% human AB serum and 10 IU/ml IL-2, with about 9.1 ug/ml peptide pools added. Half of the culture medium was replaced with fresh IL-2-containing medium on days 3 and 7. CD4+ T cells were isolated after approximately eleven days of culture through negative selection using the EasySep CD4+ T cell isolation kit. PBMCs were separated from whole blood using Ficoll-Paque Plus gradient centrifugation and then either used fresh or cryopreserved at -140C. Triplicate wells were generally used for each culture condition.

Library generation was performed with PCR. At the Johns Hopkins FTIC core, DNA from the cultured CD4+ T cells underwent TCR sequencing with the Oncomine TCR Beta short-read assay. The QIAamp micro DNA kit was used to extract genomic DNA from the cultured CD4+ T cells. Oncomine TCR Beta libraries made from cultured CD4+ T cells were pooled using unique dual indexes and sequenced on an Illumina iSeq 100. Per the authors' processing: Non-productive sequences were removed, and CDR3s that did not start with C, did not end with F or W, or were shorter than 7 amino acids were discarded. Antigen-specific clonotypes were identified with the MANAFEST web application by comparing peptide-stimulated wells with reference and other culture wells. An FDR below 0.05, an odds ratio above 5, and a productive frequency above 0.1% in at least two of three replicate wells were required for clones to be considered positive. Clonotypes that were significantly expanded in both SARS-CoV-2 spike wells and at least one common cold coronavirus spike condition were defined as cross-reactive. Using R version 3.6.1, CDR3 homology was evaluated through Levenshtein distances (stringdist) along with unrooted phylogenetic trees (ape). TCRdb reran the public reads through fastp at Q25 and MiXCR, keeping productive beta chains. Rows are unified per CDR3 protein, each entry keeping the most common DNA and genes. For this entry, the V and J calls and clone size follow TCRdb and not the study's own pipeline. The table for this sample lists over 10,000 distinct CDR3 sequences; 35% of them were counted only once. The ten largest clones add up to around an eighth of the sample.

The source material was CD4+ T cells from blood, cultured in vitro. This receptor was identified in a human donor who had recovered from COVID-19.

The sequence in DNA is TGCAGTGCTAGGACGTCACTAGCGGGGTACAATGAGCAGTTCTTC. Translated, it reads CSARTSLAGYNEQFF. The rearranged chain carries TRBV20-1 and TRBJ2-1; 10 bases in the middle match TRBD2. The CDR3 holds 15 amino acids from the cysteine to the phenylalanine. The read is trimmed to its CDR3 DNA, 45 bases read in frame from base 1. For this chain, trimming is 3 bases at the V end and 4 bases at the J end, and the number of junction bases without a gene match is 6. In the germline V gene (reference sequence), CDR1 corresponds to DFQATT and CDR2 to SNEGSKA.